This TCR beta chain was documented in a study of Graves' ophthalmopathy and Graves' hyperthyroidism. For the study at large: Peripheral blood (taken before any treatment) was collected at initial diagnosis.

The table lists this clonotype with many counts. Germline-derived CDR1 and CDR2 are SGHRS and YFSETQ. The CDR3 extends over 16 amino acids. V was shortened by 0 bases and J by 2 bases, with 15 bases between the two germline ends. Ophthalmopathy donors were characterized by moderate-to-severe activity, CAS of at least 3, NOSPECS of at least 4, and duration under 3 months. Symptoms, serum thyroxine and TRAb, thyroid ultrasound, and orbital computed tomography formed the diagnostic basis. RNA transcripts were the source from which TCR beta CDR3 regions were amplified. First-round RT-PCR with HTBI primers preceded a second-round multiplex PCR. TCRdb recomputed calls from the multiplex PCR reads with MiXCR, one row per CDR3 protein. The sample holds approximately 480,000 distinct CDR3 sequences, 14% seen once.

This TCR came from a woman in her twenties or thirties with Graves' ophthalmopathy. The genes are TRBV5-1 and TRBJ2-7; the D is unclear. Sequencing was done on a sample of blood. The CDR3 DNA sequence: TGCGCCAGCAGCTTGGCCGCAGGCAAAGGGACCTACGAGCAGTACTTC. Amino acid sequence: CASSLAAGKGTYEQYF. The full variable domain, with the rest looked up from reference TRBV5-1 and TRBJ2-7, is KAGVTQTPRYLIKTRGQQVTLSCSPISGHRSVSWYQQTPGQGLQFLFEYFSETQRNKGNFPGRFSGRQFSNSRSEMNVSTLELGDSALYLCASSLAAGKGTYEQYFGPGTRLTVT.